This T cell receptor beta chain was sequenced in a study of control samples from healthy donors and cancer patients. Libraries were prepared by immunoSEQ multiplex PCR; TCRdb keeps only in-frame clonotypes and omits some of them. This table holds roughly 120,000 clones, more than 70% found once. V was pared by 3 bases and J by 8 bases, with 10 bases between. This CDR3 has 12 amino acids. Germline V gene data show CDR1 as KGHSH and CDR2 as LQKENI. The rearrangement uses TRBV18 and TRBJ1-2, with a possible D match to TRBD1 (5 bases). This clonotype originated in a woman aged 70-85 years in good health. Material for sequencing was blood. In DNA form, the CDR3 reads TGTGCCAGCTCACCTCGGGACGGAGGCTACACCTTC. It yields the protein CASSPRDGGYTF.